This T cell receptor (beta chain) comes out of a study of chemoradiotherapy in HPV16-positive cancers. Overall study findings and caveats: Only a couple of HPV16-positive patients supplied the functional HPV-specificity definition.

With V trimmed by 11 bases and J by 2 bases, 6 bases remained unmatched. Germline values: CDR1 SNHLY, CDR2 FYNNEI. This CDR3 comprises 13 residues. Repertoires were sampled repeatedly during chemoradiotherapy. This clone was detected a few times. Its antigen is unidentified. Libraries were prepared by immunoSEQ multiplex PCR; TCRdb keeps only in-frame clonotypes and omits some of them. The sample yields about 20,000 clones, around 87% seen once. This sequence originates from a human donor with HPV-associated anogenital cancer. The chain has TRBV2 and TRBJ2-5; 9 bases are shared with TRBD1. The sequencing used blood, collected from a patient who underwent chemoradiotherapy. DNA for the CDR3: TGTGCCGGCCTGGACAGGGGACAAGAGACCCAGTACTTC. Translated, it gives CAGLDRGQETQYF. Full variable domain (rest looked up from reference TRBV2 and TRBJ2-5): EPEVTQTPSHQVTQMGQEVILRCVPISNHLYFYWYRQILGQKVEFLVSFYNNEISEKSEIFDDQFSVERPDGSNFTLKIRSTKLEDSAMYFCAGLDRGQETQYFGPGTRLLVL.